This TCR beta chain is drawn from a study of cytomegalovirus exposure and HLA in healthy donors. Note on this clone: Its matching antigen is unknown.

The repertoire was sequenced with immunoSEQ multiplex PCR; TCRdb's copy has only in-frame clones and lacks some. Here the sample spans tens of thousands of clones, over 90% being singletons. Per germline, CDR1 SGHTA and CDR2 FQGNSA. V lost 2 bases, J lost 3 bases, and 11 bases lay in between. The CDR3 is 15 amino acids. Study-wide points: Rarity characterized most TCR sequences, yet some public TCRs appeared in many donors. Specificity for CMV antigens was confirmed in vitro for a few of the CMV-associated chains. According to a subsequent analysis, TCR clusters identified in the first cohort showed a tendency to co-occur across the roughly 120 validation repertoires.

The genes are TRBV7-2 and TRBJ2-1; D not resolved. This clonotype originated in a woman younger than 30 in good health and CMV-seronegative. Sequenced input: PBMCs. This chain's CDR3 is CASSLRSWNYNEQFF. CDR3 coding DNA: TGTGCCAGCAGCTTAAGGAGTTGGAACTACAATGAGCAGTTCTTC.